These 28 T cell receptor beta chains were sequenced from one sample in a study of patients and donors after allogeneic stem cell transplantation. In TCRdb, the RT-PCR reads were re-called with MiXCR into one record per CDR3 protein. The table shows around 170,000 distinct CDR3 sequences, with approximately 24% occurring only once. Sequenced sample: blood, either unsorted or a sorted T cell fraction (not recorded which). The receptors here all came from a human donor who was either an allogeneic HSCT recipient or a stem cell or donor lymphocyte infusion donor (not recorded which). It is not recorded whose cells these are; they may come from a transplant donor.

The chain has TRBV7-9 and TRBJ2-2, with D hard to call. Germline V gives CDR1 SEHNR, CDR2 FQNEAQ (reference sequence). V lost 4 bases and J 3 bases, leaving 6 bases between the germline ends. The CDR3 runs to 13 residues. The CDR3 DNA follows: TGTGCCAGCAGCTCTCATGACACCGGGGAGCTGTTTTTT. This translates into CASSSHDTGELFF.

This clonotype was observed a handful of times. The V and J genes are TRBV24-1 and TRBJ1-1; the D is unclear. The V gene lost 4 bases and the J gene lost 3 bases, with 8 bases spanning the gap. Germline values: CDR1 KGHDR, CDR2 SFDVKD. This CDR3 has 13 amino acids. CDR3 nucleotides: TGTGCCACCAGTGACCCTCGGGACACTGAAGCTTTCTTT. Translation gives CATSDPRDTEAFF.

The rearrangement uses TRBV5-1 and TRBJ2-1, with TRBD1 matching over 8 bases. CDR1 and CDR2 (germline): SGHRS, YFSETQ. V gave up 0 bases and J gave up 8 bases; unmatched junction bases: 13. CDR3 length: 17 residues. In DNA form, the CDR3 reads TGCGCCAGCAGCTTGGCCAGCCAGGGGGCTATATTCCATGAGCAGTTCTTC. Translation gives CASSLASQGAIFHEQFF.

This clonotype was observed a few times. This chain uses TRBV5-1 with TRBJ2-2; D perhaps matches TRBD2 (7 bases). The CDR3 runs 15 residues. Trimming took 0 bases from V and 6 from J, leaving 12 bases between them. Germline values: CDR1 SGHRS, CDR2 YFSETQ. The CDR3: CASSLEPGGPGELFF. In nucleotides, the CDR3 is TGCGCCAGCAGCTTGGAGCCGGGGGGCCCCGGGGAGCTGTTTTTT.

The rearrangement uses TRBV6-6 and TRBJ1-1; 10 bases match TRBD1. CDR1 MNHNY and CDR2 SVGAGI come from the germline V gene (reference sequence). Losses at the gene ends were 7 bases for V and 1 base for J; bases not matched to a gene: 9. CDR3 length equals 16 residues. CDR3 in amino acids: CASMRDRGFKNTEAFF. The CDR3 nucleotides are TGTGCCAGCATGCGGGACAGGGGATTTAAGAACACTGAAGCTTTCTTT.

The CDR3 protein is CSAREQGNGGYTF. As DNA, the CDR3 is TGCAGTGCTAGAGAACAGGGCAACGGGGGCTACACCTTC. The chain is built from TRBV20-1 and TRBJ1-2; D is possibly TRBD1 (6 bases). The CDR3 extends over 13 amino acids. Germline V gene data show CDR1 as DFQATT and CDR2 as SNEGSKA (reference sequence). Between the trimmed V and J ends, which lost 0 bases and 8 bases, there was a span of 13 bases.

Regarding this clonotype: Since no conserved phenylalanine or tryptophan closes the CDR3, a read error is the likely cause. The chain employs TRBV9 and TRBJ2-1, with 10 bases lining up with TRBD1. This CDR3 contains 16 residues. Germline CDR1 and CDR2: SGDLS and YYNGEE. Trimming at V came to 4 bases and at J to 6 bases, leaving 10 bases not matched to a gene. CDR3: CASSTRIRDRGNEQFS. DNA of the CDR3: TGTGCCAGCAGCACGAGGATCCGGGACAGGGGCAATGAGCAGTTCTCC.

This clonotype was counted at least ten times. CDR3 in amino acids: CASSPTTGSGEAFF. Here the CDR3 DNA reads TGTGCCAGCAGTCCTACGACAGGGAGCGGTGAAGCTTTCTTT. The chain couples TRBV12-3 or TRBV12-4 to TRBJ1-1; TRBD1 agrees at 7 bases. J lost 7 bases, V lost 5 bases, and 10 bases had no gene match. The CDR3 sequence is 14 residues long.

V and J are TRBV11-3 and TRBJ2-1; 7 nucleotides align to TRBD2. Trimming at V came to 8 bases and at J to 2 bases, leaving 15 bases not matched to a gene. This CDR3 contains 17 residues. Per germline, CDR1 SGHNT and CDR2 YENEEA. The CDR3: CASSLGRRELPYNEQFF. CDR3 in DNA: TGTGCCAGCTCACTTGGGAGGCGGGAGTTACCCTACAATGAGCAGTTCTTC.

At least ten counts were recorded for this clonotype. V is TRBV12-3 or TRBV12-4 and J is TRBJ1-5; no firm D call. The V end was cut by 5 bases, the J end by 9 bases, with 11 bases between. The CDR3 has 12 residues. CDR3 protein: CASSDAPRPQHF. CDR3 nucleotide sequence: TGTGCCAGCAGTGACGCCCCACGGCCCCAGCATTTT.

The chain couples TRBV11-2 to TRBJ2-7; no clear D. The CDR3 extends over 14 amino acids. The germline V gene has CDR1 SGHAT and CDR2 FQNNGV. Trimming cost V 6 bases and J 3 bases, with 15 bases left between them. CDR3 sequence (DNA): TGTGCCAGCAGGGCTATTCGGGCTAACTACGAGCAGTACTTC. Its protein is CASRAIRANYEQYF.

This sequence joins TRBV5-1 and TRBJ1-2, with 9 bases that match TRBD1. Germline V gives CDR1 SGHRS, CDR2 YFSETQ. V shed 5 bases, J shed 7 bases, and the junction held 9 bases outside the gene matches. The CDR3 contains 14 residues. The CDR3 here is CASSTEGQGAGYTF. The CDR3 nucleotides are TGCGCCAGCAGTACGGAGGGACAGGGCGCTGGCTACACCTTC.

This clonotype was seen a few times. The chain links TRBV3-1 to TRBJ2-2, with D possibly matching TRBD2 (6 bases). Trimming pared 3 bases from V and 10 bases from J, leaving 12 bases between. CDR1 LGHDT and CDR2 YNNKEL come from the germline V gene (reference sequence). This CDR3 has 13 residues. CDR3 coding DNA: TGTGCCAGCAGCCAGTGGAGGGTTGAGGAGCTGTTTTTT. Its translation is CASSQWRVEELFF.

A few counts support this clonotype. J is TRBJ2-5 and V is TRBV10-3; 9 bases agree with TRBD2. The CDR3 totals 15 residues. Trimming took 4 bases from V and 4 from J; bases not matched to a gene: 7. The germline gives CDR1 ENHRY, CDR2 SYGVKD. The CDR3 spells CAISATAGGLETQYF. Written as DNA, the CDR3 is TGTGCCATCAGTGCAACGGCGGGGGGGCTAGAGACCCAGTACTTC.

V usage is TRBV12-3 or TRBV12-4 and J usage is TRBJ1-5; no firm D call. The CDR3 consists of 20 residues. Between the trimmed V and J ends, which lost 4 bases and 3 bases, there was a span of 28 bases. Here the CDR3 DNA reads TGTGCCAGCAGTTCCATCCCACCCGAAACTCGAAGTCCAGTCAATCAGCCCCAGCATTTT. Amino acids: CASSSIPPETRSPVNQPQHF.

The chain combines TRBV12-3 or TRBV12-4 with TRBJ1-6; D not certain. V lost 8 bases to trimming and J lost 8 bases, with 16 bases between them. The CDR3 covers 14 residues. For the CDR3, the DNA is TGTGCCAGCGCGCTCGGTGGAAGGGATTCACCCCTCCACTTT. Translation gives CASALGGRDSPLHF.

This clonotype was observed a handful of times. CDR3 sequence reads: CSAGGANEQFF. The CDR3 coding sequence is TGCAGCGCCGGGGGGGCGAATGAGCAGTTCTTC. The chain joins TRBV29-1 to TRBJ2-1, with 8 bases aligning to TRBD2. The CDR3 loop spans 11 amino acids. The V segment lost 7 bases and the J segment 7 bases; nucleotides outside the gene matches: 3. CDR1 and CDR2 (germline): SQVTM, ANQGSEA.

Worth noting for this clonotype: An end of the junction differs from the germline gene, which may be a read error. CDR3 region: CACSELAGGPRETQYF. The CDR3 DNA sequence: TGTGCCTGCAGTGAACTAGCGGGGGGGCCTAGAGAGACCCAGTACTTC. J is TRBJ2-5 and V is TRBV2, with 13 bases matching TRBD2. The CDR3 has 16 residues. Germline CDR1 reads SNHLY; CDR2 reads FYNNEI.

Many counts were recorded for this clonotype. This sequence joins TRBV11-3 and TRBJ1-1; D unclear. The germline V and J ends were trimmed by 0 bases and 6 bases, with 14 bases remaining between them. Germline values: CDR1 SGHNT, CDR2 YENEEA. This CDR3 spans 15 amino acids. The CDR3 nucleotides are TGTGCCAGCAGCTTAGATTTTTACCCCGCTCCTGAAGCTTTCTTT. Translated, it gives CASSLDFYPAPEAFF.

This chain connects TRBV20-1 to TRBJ2-2; 8 bases are a match to TRBD2. CDR3 length: 16 amino acids. J lost 1 base, V lost 0 bases, and 4 bases had no gene match. Germline lookup yields CDR1 DFQATT and CDR2 SNEGSKA (reference sequence). CDR3: CSARDLAGLNTGELFF. DNA for the CDR3: TGCAGTGCTAGAGACCTAGCGGGTTTGAACACCGGGGAGCTGTTTTTT.

Ten or more counts support this clonotype. V usage is TRBV5-6 and J usage is TRBJ1-5, with D possibly TRBD1 on 5 matching bases. The ends were cut back, 0 bases at V and 7 bases at J, with 11 bases in the middle. Germline V lookup: CDR1 SGHDT, CDR2 YYEEEE. This CDR3 region has 14 residues. CDR3 sequence reads: CASSLANKGQPQHF. CDR3 sequence (DNA): TGTGCCAGCAGCTTGGCCAATAAGGGGCAGCCCCAGCATTTT.

Only a few counts were recorded for this clonotype. The chain employs TRBV20-1 and TRBJ2-1; TRBD2 matches at 10 bases. Germline V gives CDR1 DFQATT, CDR2 SNEGSKA (reference sequence). With 1 base clipped from V and 4 bases from J, the junction kept 10 bases outside the gene matches. The CDR3 consists of 17 residues. Here the CDR3 reads CSARGGTSGDTYNEQFF. CDR3 bases: TGCAGTGCTAGAGGAGGAACTAGCGGGGATACATACAATGAGCAGTTCTTC.

This clonotype was counted between two and nine times. The chain couples TRBV5-1 to TRBJ1-6; 8 bases are shared with TRBD1. The germline V gene has CDR1 SGHRS and CDR2 YFSETQ. The V and J ends lost 2 bases and 8 bases, in that order; junction bases with no gene match: 6. The CDR3 contains 15 residues. The CDR3: CASSLLATGDSPLHF. CDR3 nucleotides: TGCGCCAGCAGCTTACTTGCGACAGGGGATTCACCCCTCCACTTT.

This clonotype was recorded a few times. This chain joins TRBV12-3 or TRBV12-4 and TRBJ1-5, with D tentatively TRBD1 (5 bases). The V and J ends lost 1 base and 7 bases respectively, with 11 bases between them. The CDR3 is 14 amino acids. CDR3 nucleotide sequence: TGTGCCAGCAGTTTAGATACAGGACTACAGCCCCAGCATTTT. It is translated as CASSLDTGLQPQHF.

This clonotype was seen more than once but under ten times. V gene TRBV6-1 combines with J gene TRBJ1-5, with D perhaps matching TRBD1 (5 bases). Trimming took 8 bases from V and 3 from J, leaving 11 bases between them. The CDR3 is 13 amino acids. Per the germline V gene, CDR1 is MNHNS and CDR2 is SASEGT. The CDR3 region is CASGTDHNQPQHF. DNA of the CDR3: TGTGCCAGCGGGACGGACCACAATCAGCCCCAGCATTTT.

This clonotype was picked up many times. The chain is built from TRBV29-1 and TRBJ1-1; TRBD1 agrees at 7 bases. Looked up from germline, CDR1 is SQVTM and CDR2 is ANQGSEA. CDR3 size: 12 residues. V was clipped by 3 bases and J by 13 bases; unmatched bases: 11. In DNA, the CDR3 is TGCAGCGTTGATGACCCACAGGGGCGTAATTTCTTT. It specifies CSVDDPQGRNFF. The whole variable domain, remainder taken from reference TRBV29-1 and TRBJ1-1, is SAVISQKPSRDICQRGTSLTIQCQVDSQVTMMFWYRQQPGQSLTLIATANQGSEATYESGFVIDKFPISRPNLTFSTLTVSNMSPEDSSIYLCSVDDPQGRNFFGQGTRLTVV.

V usage is TRBV27 and J usage is TRBJ1-5; no clear D. The CDR3 runs to 15 residues. Trimming stripped 4 bases from V and 0 bases from J, with 10 bases between. Germline V CDR1 and CDR2: MNHEY, SMNVEV (reference sequence). CDR3 in amino acids: CASSSEYYSNQPQHF. CDR3 coding DNA: TGTGCCAGCAGTTCAGAATACTATAGCAATCAGCCCCAGCATTTT.

The CDR3 region has the DNA TGTGCCAGCAGTTCACCAAGGGACAGGGCCATGAACACTGAAGCTTTCTTT. Translated, it gives CASSSPRDRAMNTEAFF. This chain uses TRBV12-3 or TRBV12-4 with TRBJ1-1, with TRBD1 matching 9 bases. The length of the CDR3 is 17 residues. The V gene end was trimmed by 4 bases and the J gene end by 0 bases; junction bases not matched to a gene: 9.